This T cell receptor (beta chain) came from a study of blood T cell repertoires in COVID-19. For the study at large: The analysed material was cDNA or gDNA that came from T cells, B-cell-depleted T cells, or PBMCs.

The table came from immunoSEQ multiplex PCR; TCRdb's copy has only in-frame clones and leaves some out. The repertoire holds 72,000 or so clones, with 75% to 90% as singletons. Unmatched junction bases numbered 1, after V lost 7 bases and J lost 5 bases. The CDR3 runs to 13 residues. Germline V gene lookup returns CDR1 ENHRY and CDR2 SYGVKD. This sequence was found in a woman at least 80 years old with active or convalescent COVID-19. Sequencing was done on a sample of peripheral blood. V and J are TRBV10-3 and TRBJ1-5; 11 bases agree with TRBD1. The CDR3, as DNA: TGTGCCATCAAGGGACAGGGGGATCAGCCCCAGCATTTT. As protein: CAIKGQGDQPQHF.